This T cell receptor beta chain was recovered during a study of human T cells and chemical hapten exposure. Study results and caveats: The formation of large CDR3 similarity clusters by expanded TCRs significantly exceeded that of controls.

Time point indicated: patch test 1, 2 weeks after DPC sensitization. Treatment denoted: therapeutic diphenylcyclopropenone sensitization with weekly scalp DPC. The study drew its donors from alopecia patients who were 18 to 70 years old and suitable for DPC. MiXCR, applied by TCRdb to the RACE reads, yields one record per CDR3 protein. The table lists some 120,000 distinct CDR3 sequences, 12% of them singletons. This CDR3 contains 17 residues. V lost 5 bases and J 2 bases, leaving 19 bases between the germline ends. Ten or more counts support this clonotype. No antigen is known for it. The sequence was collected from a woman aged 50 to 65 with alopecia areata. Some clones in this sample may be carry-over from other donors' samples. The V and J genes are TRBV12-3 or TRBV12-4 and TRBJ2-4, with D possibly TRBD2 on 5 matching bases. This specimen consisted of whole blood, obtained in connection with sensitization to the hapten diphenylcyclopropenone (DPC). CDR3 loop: CASSLRTDFVSKNIQYF. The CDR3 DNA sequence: TGTGCCAGCAGTCTCCGGACTGATTTTGTTTCCAAAAACATTCAGTACTTC.